Listed below are T cell receptor beta chains from one sample, sequenced in a study of shared clonotypes between healthy human individuals. Assay: immunoSEQ multiplex PCR; the TCRdb copy retains only in-frame clones and omits some. The sample contains over 1.5 million clones, 95% to 99% of which appear only once. The specimen was naive CD4+ T cells sorted from blood. The receptors stem from a young man in good health. Each CDR3 is given without its conserved first and last residue.

v_call: TRBV7-9
j_call: TRBJ1-1
cdr3_aa: ASSVGQGGTEAF

v_call: TRBV6-1
j_call: TRBJ1-1
cdr3_aa: ASSEAFRVSTEAF

v_call: TRBV14
j_call: TRBJ2-7
cdr3_aa: ASSVGPEQY

v_call: TRBV28
j_call: TRBJ1-5
cdr3_aa: ASSLYVGRGSQPQH

v_call: TRBV25-1
j_call: TRBJ1-4
cdr3_aa: ASSELTTDATNEKLF

v_call: TRBV28
j_call: TRBJ1-5
cdr3_aa: ASSPAPSQGFPNQPQH

v_call: TRBV7-8
j_call: TRBJ2-3
cdr3_aa: ASSPRASGSGWYTQY

v_call: TRBV7-3
j_call: TRBJ2-7
cdr3_aa: ASSLGLAGSYEQY

v_call: TRBV9
j_call: TRBJ2-1
cdr3_aa: ASSWTGGEDEQF

v_call: TRBV5-1
j_call: TRBJ2-1
cdr3_aa: ASSISGLAGGNEQF

v_call: TRBV4-3
j_call: TRBJ2-3
cdr3_aa: ASSQSTASGTDTQY

v_call: TRBV5-1
j_call: TRBJ1-4
cdr3_aa: ASSLGVEQANEKLF

v_call: TRBV5-5
j_call: TRBJ1-4
cdr3_aa: ASSLLEKLF

v_call: TRBV11-2
j_call: TRBJ1-1
cdr3_aa: ASNPIPGGWAF

v_call: TRBV5-1
j_call: TRBJ2-5
cdr3_aa: ASSFGEKETQY

v_call: TRBV5-1
j_call: TRBJ2-7
cdr3_aa: ASSPPGTSGSAEQY

v_call: TRBV7-2
j_call: TRBJ2-1
cdr3_aa: ASSLLGEQF

v_call: TRBV9
j_call: TRBJ1-3
cdr3_aa: ASSVPGNTIY

v_call: TRBV7-2
j_call: TRBJ2-7
cdr3_aa: ASSPRWAGYEQY

v_call: TRBV19
j_call: TRBJ2-1
cdr3_aa: ASSMTSGSVPEQF

v_call: TRBV10-2
j_call: TRBJ2-1
cdr3_aa: ASKGRDYNEQF

v_call: TRBV6-5
j_call: TRBJ2-2
cdr3_aa: ASSYGGLPGGELF

v_call: TRBV5-1
j_call: TRBJ2-3
cdr3_aa: ASSNHVGDTQY

v_call: TRBV7-3
j_call: TRBJ2-5
cdr3_aa: ASSSQGRGLGETQY

v_call: TRBV5-1
j_call: TRBJ2-1
cdr3_aa: ASSQGLAGVNEQF

v_call: TRBV5-1
j_call: TRBJ1-2
cdr3_aa: ASTDPGTSDGYT

v_call: TRBV9
j_call: TRBJ2-7
cdr3_aa: ASSVATGKYEQY

v_call: TRBV15
j_call: TRBJ2-3
cdr3_aa: ATSRDYAAGAVADTQY

v_call: TRBV5-4
j_call: TRBJ2-7
cdr3_aa: ASSLCLEIPYEQY

v_call: TRBV10-3
j_call: TRBJ2-2
cdr3_aa: AISDPKDAAELF

v_call: TRBV18
j_call: TRBJ1-1
cdr3_aa: ASSPPWGNTEAF

v_call: TRBV5-4
j_call: TRBJ2-3
cdr3_aa: ASSLRQGRWGTDTQY

v_call: TRBV5-6
j_call: TRBJ2-7
cdr3_aa: ASTEQGVDYEQY

v_call: TRBV28
j_call: TRBJ1-1
cdr3_aa: ASSLFGTVKAF

v_call: TRBV27
j_call: TRBJ2-3
cdr3_aa: ASSRKALTGDYTDTQY

v_call: TRBV29-1
j_call: TRBJ1-2
cdr3_aa: SPPQTNYGYT

v_call: TRBV10-3
j_call: TRBJ2-7
cdr3_aa: AISESTGSSYEQY

v_call: TRBV13
j_call: TRBJ1-5
cdr3_aa: ASSLGGGPHSNQPQH

v_call: TRBV4-1
j_call: TRBJ2-3
cdr3_aa: ASSQALLGTDTQY

v_call: TRBV28
j_call: TRBJ2-3
cdr3_aa: ASRTPDPTDTQY

v_call: TRBV6-5
j_call: TRBJ2-7
cdr3_aa: ASSYKYEQY

v_call: TRBV15
j_call: TRBJ2-3
cdr3_aa: ATSRDQGADTQY

v_call: TRBV5-1
j_call: TRBJ1-1
cdr3_aa: ASSAFLGRRTEAF

v_call: TRBV7-2
j_call: TRBJ2-6
cdr3_aa: ASSLRTGSGANVLT

v_call: TRBV6-6
j_call: TRBJ2-3
cdr3_aa: ASSPSGSRADTQY

v_call: TRBV7-2
j_call: TRBJ2-3
cdr3_aa: ASSSRTSGGDTQY

v_call: TRBV4-3
j_call: TRBJ2-5
cdr3_aa: ASSQVSGQTQY

v_call: TRBV28
j_call: TRBJ1-5
cdr3_aa: ASWTGEGNQPQH